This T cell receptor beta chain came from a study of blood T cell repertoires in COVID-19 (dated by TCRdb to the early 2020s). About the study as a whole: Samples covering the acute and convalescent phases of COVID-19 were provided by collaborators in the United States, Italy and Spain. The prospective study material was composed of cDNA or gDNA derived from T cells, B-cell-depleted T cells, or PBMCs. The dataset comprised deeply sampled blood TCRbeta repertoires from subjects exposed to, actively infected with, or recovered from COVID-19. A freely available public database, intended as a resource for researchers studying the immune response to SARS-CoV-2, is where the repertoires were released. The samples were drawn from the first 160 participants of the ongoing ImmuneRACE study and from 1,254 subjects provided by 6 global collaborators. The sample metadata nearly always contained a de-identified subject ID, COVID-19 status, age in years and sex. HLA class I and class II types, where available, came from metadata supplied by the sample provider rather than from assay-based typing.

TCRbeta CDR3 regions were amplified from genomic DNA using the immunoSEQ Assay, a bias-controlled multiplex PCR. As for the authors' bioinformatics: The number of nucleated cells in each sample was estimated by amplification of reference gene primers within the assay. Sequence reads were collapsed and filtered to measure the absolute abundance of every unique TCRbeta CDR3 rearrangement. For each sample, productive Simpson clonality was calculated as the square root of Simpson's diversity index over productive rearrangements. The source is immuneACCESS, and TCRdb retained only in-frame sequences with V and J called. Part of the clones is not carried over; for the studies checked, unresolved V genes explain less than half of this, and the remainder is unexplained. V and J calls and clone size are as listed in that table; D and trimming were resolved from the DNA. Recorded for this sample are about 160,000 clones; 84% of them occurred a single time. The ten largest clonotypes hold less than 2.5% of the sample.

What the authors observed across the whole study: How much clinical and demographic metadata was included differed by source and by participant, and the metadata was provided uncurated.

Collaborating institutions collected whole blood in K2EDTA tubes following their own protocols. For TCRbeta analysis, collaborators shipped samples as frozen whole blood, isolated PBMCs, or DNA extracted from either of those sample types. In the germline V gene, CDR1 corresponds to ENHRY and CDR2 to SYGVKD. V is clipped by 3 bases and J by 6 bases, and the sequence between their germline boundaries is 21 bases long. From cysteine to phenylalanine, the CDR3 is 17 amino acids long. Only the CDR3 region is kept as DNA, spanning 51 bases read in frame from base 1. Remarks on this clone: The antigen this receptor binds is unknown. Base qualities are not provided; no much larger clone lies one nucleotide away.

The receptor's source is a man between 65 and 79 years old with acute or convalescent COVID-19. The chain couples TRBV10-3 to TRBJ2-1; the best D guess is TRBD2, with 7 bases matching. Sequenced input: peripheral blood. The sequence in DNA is TGTGCCATCAGTGACCAGGTGGGAGGGGGGGTACCCAATGAGCAGTTCTTC. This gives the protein CAISDQVGGGVPNEQFF.